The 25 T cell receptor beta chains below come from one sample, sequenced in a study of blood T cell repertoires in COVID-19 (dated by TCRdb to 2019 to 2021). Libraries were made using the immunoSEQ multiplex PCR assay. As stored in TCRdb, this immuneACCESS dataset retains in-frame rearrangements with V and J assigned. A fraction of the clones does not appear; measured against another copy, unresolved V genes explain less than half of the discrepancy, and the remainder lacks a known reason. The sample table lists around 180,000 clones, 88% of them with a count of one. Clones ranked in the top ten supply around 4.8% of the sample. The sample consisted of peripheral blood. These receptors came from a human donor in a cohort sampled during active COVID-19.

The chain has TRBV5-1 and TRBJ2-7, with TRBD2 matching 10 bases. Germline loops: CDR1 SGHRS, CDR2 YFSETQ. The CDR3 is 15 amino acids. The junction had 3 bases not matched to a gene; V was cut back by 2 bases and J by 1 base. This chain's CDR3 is CASSFTSGASYEQYF. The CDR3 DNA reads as TGCGCCAGCAGCTTTACTAGCGGGGCTTCCTACGAGCAGTACTTC.

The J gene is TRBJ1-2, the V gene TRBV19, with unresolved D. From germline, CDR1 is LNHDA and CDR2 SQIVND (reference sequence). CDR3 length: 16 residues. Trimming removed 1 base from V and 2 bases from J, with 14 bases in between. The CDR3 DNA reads TGTGCCAGTAGTATAGGACCACAGTTCCTCAACTATGGCTACACCTTC. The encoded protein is CASSIGPQFLNYGYTF.

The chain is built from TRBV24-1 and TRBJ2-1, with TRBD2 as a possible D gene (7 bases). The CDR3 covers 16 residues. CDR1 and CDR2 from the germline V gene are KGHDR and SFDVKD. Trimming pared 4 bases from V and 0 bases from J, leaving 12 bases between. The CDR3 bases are TGTGCCACCAGTGAAACCGGGGGGCACTCCTACAATGAGCAGTTCTTC. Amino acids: CATSETGGHSYNEQFF.

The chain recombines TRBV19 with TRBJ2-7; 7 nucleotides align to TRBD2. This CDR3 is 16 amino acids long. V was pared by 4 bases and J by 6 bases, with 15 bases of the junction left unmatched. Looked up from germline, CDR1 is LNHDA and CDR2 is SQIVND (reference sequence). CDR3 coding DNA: TGTGCCAGTAGTACTATTGCGGGAGAGGGGTCTTTCGAGCAGTACTTC. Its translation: CASSTIAGEGSFEQYF.

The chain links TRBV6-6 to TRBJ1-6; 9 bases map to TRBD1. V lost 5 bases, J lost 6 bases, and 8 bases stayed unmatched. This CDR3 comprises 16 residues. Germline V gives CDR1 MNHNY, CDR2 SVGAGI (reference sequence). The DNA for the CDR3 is TGTGCCAGCAGTACACAGGGGGCGCGGAGTAATTCACCCCTCCACTTT. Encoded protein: CASSTQGARSNSPLHF.

The CDR3 nucleotides read TGTGCCAGCAGCCGGGACAGGGGGATCTACGAGCAGTACTTC. Its translation is CASSRDRGIYEQYF. This sequence joins TRBV7-2 and TRBJ2-7, with 11 nucleotides matching TRBD1. CDR1 and CDR2 (germline): SGHTA, FQGNSA. Trimming took 5 bases from V and 3 from J; bases not matched to a gene: 3. The CDR3 sequence is 14 residues long.

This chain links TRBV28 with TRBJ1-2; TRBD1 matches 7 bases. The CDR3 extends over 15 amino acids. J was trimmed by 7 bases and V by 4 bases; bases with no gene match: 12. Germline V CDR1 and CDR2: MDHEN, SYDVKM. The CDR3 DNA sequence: TGTGCCAGCAGTTCCTTTAACACAGGGGATCGTGGCTACACCTTC. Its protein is CASSSFNTGDRGYTF.

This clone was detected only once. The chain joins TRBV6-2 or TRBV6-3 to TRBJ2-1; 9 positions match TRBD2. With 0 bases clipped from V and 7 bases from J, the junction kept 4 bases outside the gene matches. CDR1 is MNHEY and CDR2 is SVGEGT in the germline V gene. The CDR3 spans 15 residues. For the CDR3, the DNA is TGTGCCAGCAGTTACTCGACTAGCGGCATAAATGAGCAGTTCTTC. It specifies CASSYSTSGINEQFF.

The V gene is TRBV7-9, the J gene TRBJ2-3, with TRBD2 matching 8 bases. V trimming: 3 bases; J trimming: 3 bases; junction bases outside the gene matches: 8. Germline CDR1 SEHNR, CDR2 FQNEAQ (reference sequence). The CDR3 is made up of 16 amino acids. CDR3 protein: CASSFTSGRQTDTQYF. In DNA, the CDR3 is TGTGCCAGCAGCTTCACGAGCGGGAGACAAACAGATACGCAGTATTTT. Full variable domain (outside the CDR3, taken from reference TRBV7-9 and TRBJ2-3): DTGVSQNPRHKITKRGQNVTFRCDPISEHNRLYWYRQTLGQGPEFLTYFQNEAQLEKSRLLSDRFSAERPKGSFSTLEIQRTEQGDSAMYLCASSFTSGRQTDTQYFGPGTRLTVL.

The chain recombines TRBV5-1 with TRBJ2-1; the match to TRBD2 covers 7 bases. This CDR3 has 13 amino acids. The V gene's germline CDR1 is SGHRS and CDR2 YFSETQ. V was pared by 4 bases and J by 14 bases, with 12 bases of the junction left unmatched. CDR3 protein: CASSKESGNNEFF. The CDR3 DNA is TGCGCCAGCAGCAAAGAGAGCGGGAATAATGAGTTCTTC.

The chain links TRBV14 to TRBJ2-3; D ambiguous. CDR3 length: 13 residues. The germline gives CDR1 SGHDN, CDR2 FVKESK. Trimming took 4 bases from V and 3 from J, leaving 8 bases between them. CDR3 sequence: CASSLSETDTQYF. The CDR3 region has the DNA TGTGCCAGCAGCCTATCGGAGACAGATACGCAGTATTTT.

CDR3 sequence (DNA): TGTGCCTCTTCTGGAGCGGGACTAGCGGGGGACCCCCTCAGAGGCGAGCAGTACTTC. Translation gives CASSGAGLAGDPLRGEQYF. The rearrangement uses TRBV2 and TRBJ2-7, with TRBD2 identical over 14 bases. Germline CDR1 and CDR2: SNHLY and FYNNEI. The CDR3 has 19 amino acids. V was clipped by 11 bases and J by 6 bases; unmatched bases: 24.

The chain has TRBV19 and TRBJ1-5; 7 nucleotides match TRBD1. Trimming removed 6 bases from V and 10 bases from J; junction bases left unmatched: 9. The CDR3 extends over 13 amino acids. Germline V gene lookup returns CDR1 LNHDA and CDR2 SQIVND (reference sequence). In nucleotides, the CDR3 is TGTGCCAGTAGGGACAGGACGGATTTACCCCAGCATTTT. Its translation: CASRDRTDLPQHF.

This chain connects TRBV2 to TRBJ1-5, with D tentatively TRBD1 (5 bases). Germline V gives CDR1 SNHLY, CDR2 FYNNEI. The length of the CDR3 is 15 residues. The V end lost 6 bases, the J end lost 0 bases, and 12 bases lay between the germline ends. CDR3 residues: CASRGGTFSNQPQHF. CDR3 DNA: TGTGCCAGCAGGGGGGGGACCTTTAGCAATCAGCCCCAGCATTTT.

CDR3 nucleotides: TGTGCCAGCAGTTCCTTACAGGGGGCTGGCAATCAGCCCCAGCATTTT. It encodes CASSSLQGAGNQPQHF. This sequence joins TRBV27 and TRBJ1-5, with 9 positions matching TRBD1. Germline trimming cut 4 bases from V and 2 bases from J; bases unmatched to any gene: 6. Germline values: CDR1 MNHEY, CDR2 SMNVEV (reference sequence). The CDR3 is 16 residues long.

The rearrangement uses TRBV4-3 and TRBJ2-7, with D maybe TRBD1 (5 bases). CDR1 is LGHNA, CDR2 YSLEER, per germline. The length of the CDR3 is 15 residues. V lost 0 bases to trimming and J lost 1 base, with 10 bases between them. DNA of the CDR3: TGCGCCAGCAGCCAAGAGGTGAAGGGGTCCTACGAGCAGTACTTC. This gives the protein CASSQEVKGSYEQYF.

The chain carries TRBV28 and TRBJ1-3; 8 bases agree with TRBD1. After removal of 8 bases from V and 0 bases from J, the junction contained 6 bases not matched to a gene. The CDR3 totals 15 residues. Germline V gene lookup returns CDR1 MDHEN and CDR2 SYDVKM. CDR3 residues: CASLSGTGSGNTIYF. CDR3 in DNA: TGTGCCAGCCTCTCCGGGACAGGCTCTGGAAACACCATATATTTT.

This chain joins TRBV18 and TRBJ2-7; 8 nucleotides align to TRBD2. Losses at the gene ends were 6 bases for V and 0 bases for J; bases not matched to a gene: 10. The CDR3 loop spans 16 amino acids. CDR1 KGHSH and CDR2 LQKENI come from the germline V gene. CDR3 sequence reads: CASSLNSGTSSYEQYF. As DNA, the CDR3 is TGTGCCAGCTCCCTCAATAGCGGGACTTCCTCCTACGAGCAGTACTTC.

The CDR3 coding sequence is TGTGCCAGCAGCAGCGAGGGGGTTACACCCCTCCACTTT. It codes for CASSSEGVTPLHF. The chain recombines TRBV2 with TRBJ1-6; maybe TRBD1 (6 bases). Germline CDR1 is SNHLY and CDR2 is FYNNEI. The CDR3 length is 13 residues. V was pared by 6 bases and J by 11 bases, with 14 bases between.

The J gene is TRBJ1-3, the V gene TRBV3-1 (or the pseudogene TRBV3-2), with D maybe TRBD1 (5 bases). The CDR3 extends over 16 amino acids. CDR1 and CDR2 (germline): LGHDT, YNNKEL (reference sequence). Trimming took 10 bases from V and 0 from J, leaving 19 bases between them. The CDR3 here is CATFYRPADSGNTIYF. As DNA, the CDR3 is TGTGCCACTTTTTACAGGCCTGCCGACTCTGGAAACACCATATATTTT.

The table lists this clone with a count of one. The chain's CDR3 is CAISERSRAYEQYF. CDR3 coding DNA: TGTGCCATCAGTGAAAGGTCCAGGGCCTACGAGCAGTACTTC. This sequence joins TRBV10-3 and TRBJ2-7, with D perhaps matching TRBD1 (5 bases). Trimming shortened V by 3 bases and J by 2 bases, and 11 bases separated the two germline ends. The CDR3 runs 14 residues. Germline assignment: CDR1 ENHRY and CDR2 SYGVKD.

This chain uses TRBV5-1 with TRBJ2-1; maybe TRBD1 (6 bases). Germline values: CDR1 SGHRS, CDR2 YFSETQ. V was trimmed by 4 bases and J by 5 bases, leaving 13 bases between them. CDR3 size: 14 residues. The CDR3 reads CASSLDSNDNEQFF. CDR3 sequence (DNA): TGCGCCAGCAGCCTGGACAGTAATGACAATGAGCAGTTCTTC.

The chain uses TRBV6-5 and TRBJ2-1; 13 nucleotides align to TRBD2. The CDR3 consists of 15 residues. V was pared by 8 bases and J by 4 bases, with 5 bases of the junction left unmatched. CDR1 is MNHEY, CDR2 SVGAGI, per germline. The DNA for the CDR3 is TGTGCCAGCGGACTAGCGGGAGATACTTACAATGAGCAGTTCTTC. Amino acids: CASGLAGDTYNEQFF.

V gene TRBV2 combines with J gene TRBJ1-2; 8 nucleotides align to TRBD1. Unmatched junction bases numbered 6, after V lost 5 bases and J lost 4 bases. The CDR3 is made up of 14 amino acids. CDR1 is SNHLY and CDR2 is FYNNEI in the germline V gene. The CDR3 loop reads CASSQGQASYGYTF. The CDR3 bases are TGTGCCAGCAGTCAGGGACAGGCTAGCTATGGCTACACCTTC.

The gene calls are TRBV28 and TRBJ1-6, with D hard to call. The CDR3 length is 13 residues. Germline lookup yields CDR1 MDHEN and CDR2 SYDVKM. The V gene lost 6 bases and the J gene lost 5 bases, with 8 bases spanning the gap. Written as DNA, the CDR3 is TGTGCCAGCAGCCCTACCCATAATTCACCCCTCCACTTT. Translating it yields CASSPTHNSPLHF. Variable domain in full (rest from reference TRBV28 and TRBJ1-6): DVKVTQSSRYLVKRTGEKVFLECVQDMDHENMFWYRQDPGLGLRLIYFSYDVKMKEKGDIPEGYSVSREKKERFSLILESASTNQTSMYLCASSPTHNSPLHFGNGTRLTVT.